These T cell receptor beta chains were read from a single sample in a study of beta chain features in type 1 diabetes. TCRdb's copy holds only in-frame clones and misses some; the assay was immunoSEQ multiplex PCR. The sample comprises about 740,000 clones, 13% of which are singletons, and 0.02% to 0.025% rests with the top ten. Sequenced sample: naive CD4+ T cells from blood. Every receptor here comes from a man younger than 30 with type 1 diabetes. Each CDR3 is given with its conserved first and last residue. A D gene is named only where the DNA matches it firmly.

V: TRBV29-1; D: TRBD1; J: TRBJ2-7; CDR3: CSVIPRDRAYEQYF
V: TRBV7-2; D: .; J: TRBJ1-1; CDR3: CASSLERQVSSEAFF
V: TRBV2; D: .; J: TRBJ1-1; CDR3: CASSATDPNTEAFF
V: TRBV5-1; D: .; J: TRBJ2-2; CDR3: CASSLLGENTGELFF
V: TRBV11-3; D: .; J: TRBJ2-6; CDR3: CASSLGGYGANVLTF
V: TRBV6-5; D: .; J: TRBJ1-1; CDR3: CASSLPGDEAFF
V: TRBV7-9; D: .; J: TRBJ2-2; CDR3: CASSLEHTGELFF
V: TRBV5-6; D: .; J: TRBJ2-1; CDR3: CASSQDKYNEQFF
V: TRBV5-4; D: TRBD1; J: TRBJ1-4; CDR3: CASSLRQGTNEKLFF
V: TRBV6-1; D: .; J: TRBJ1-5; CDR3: CASSEGGAYSNQPQHF
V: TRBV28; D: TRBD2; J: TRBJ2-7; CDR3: CASTLGGVPYEQYF
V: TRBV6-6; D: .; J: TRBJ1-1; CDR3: CASRTPNTEAFF
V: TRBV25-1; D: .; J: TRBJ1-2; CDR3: CASSPPGRDVGYTF
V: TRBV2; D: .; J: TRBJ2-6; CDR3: CASSEAFVGANVLTF
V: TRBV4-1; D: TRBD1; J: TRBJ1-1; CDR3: CASSFDRGRSEDTEAFF
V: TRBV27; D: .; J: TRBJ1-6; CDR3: CASSLPGPKGNSPLHF
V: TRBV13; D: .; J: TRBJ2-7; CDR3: CASSPKAGDSYEQYF
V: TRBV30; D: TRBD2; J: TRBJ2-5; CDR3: CACLAGTSIAETQYF
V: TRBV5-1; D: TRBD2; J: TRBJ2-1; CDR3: CASTEGGVADSYNEQFF
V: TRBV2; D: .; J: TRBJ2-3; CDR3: CARRQDADTQYF
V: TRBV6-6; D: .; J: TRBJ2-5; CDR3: CASSRVWARTETQYF
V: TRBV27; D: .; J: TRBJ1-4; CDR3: CASSARDLVKLFF
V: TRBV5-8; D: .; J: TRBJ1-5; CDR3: CASSLMYGGNQPQHF
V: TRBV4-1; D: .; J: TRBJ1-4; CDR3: CASSQVREPTNEKLFF
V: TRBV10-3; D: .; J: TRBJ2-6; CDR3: CAISTGSGANVLTF
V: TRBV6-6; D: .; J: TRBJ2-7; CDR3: CASSYSIDRYEQYF
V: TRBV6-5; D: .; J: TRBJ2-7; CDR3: CASSPQAANYEQYF
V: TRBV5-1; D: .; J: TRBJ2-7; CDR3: CASSLSGSYYEQYF
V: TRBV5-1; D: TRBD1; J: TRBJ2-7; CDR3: CASSLGGTEVYEQYF
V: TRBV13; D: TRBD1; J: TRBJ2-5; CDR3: CASSLGTAQETQYF
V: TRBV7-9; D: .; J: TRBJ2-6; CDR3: CASSLRGAAVSGANVLTF
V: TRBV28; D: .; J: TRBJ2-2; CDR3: CATTTGSLTGELFF
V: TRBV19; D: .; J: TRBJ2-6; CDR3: CASTVGLRSGANVLTF